Presented here are 4 T cell receptor beta chains from one specimen sequenced in a study of T cells after yellow fever vaccination. TCRdb reprocessed the 5' RACE reads via MiXCR and lists one record per CDR3 protein. The sample lists approximately 260,000 distinct CDR3 sequences, about 5.2% occurring once. Sample: CD4+ T cells sorted from PBMCs, taken on the day of the yellow fever booster vaccination. The receptor set was obtained from a man in his late teens or twenties who received the YFV17D yellow fever vaccine.

The chain uses TRBV5-1 and TRBJ2-2; 7 bases line up with TRBD1. V lost 1 base, J lost 1 base, and 1 base stayed unmatched. Germline values: CDR1 SGHRS, CDR2 YFSETQ. This CDR3 has 15 residues. The CDR3 loop reads CASSLRGQNTGELFF. The CDR3 coding sequence is TGCGCCAGCAGCTTGAGGGGGCAGAACACCGGGGAGCTGTTTTTT. The entire variable domain, with the rest obtained from reference TRBV5-1 and TRBJ2-2, is as follows: KAGVTQTPRYLIKTRGQQVTLSCSPISGHRSVSWYQQTPGQGLQFLFEYFSETQRNKGNFPGRFSGRQFSNSRSEMNVSTLELGDSALYLCASSLRGQNTGELFFGEGSRLTVL.

V and J are TRBV5-1 and TRBJ2-1; 7 bases are a match to TRBD1. The CDR3 totals 16 residues. V lost 5 bases, J lost 7 bases, and 15 bases stayed unmatched. Germline assignment: CDR1 SGHRS and CDR2 YFSETQ. Here the CDR3 DNA reads TGCGCCAGCAGTCGCACAGGGGATGGGCCTGGGAATGAGCAGTTCTTC. Protein sequence: CASSRTGDGPGNEQFF.

This clonotype was recorded a few times. The chain has TRBV4-2 and TRBJ1-3; possibly TRBD1 for D (6 bases). V was clipped by 1 base and J by 0 bases, with 16 bases between them. Germline V gives CDR1 LGHNA, CDR2 YNFKEQ. The CDR3 covers 18 residues. CDR3 DNA: TGTGCCAGCAGCCAAGTGGGGGGGGCGTCTGTCTCTGGAAACACCATATATTTT. Amino acids: CASSQVGGASVSGNTIYF.

This clonotype was detected a few times. A much larger clone differs by one base, so this may be a read error. This chain connects TRBV5-4 to TRBJ2-6; D possibly corresponds to TRBD1 (7 bases). This CDR3 has 19 amino acids. V was pared by 0 bases and J by 0 bases, with 16 bases between. Germline V gives CDR1 SGHNT, CDR2 YYREEE (reference sequence). The CDR3 DNA reads TGTGCCAGCAGCTTGGGAACGGGGGACAGATTCTCTGGGGCCAACGTCCTGACTTTC. This gives the protein CASSLGTGDRFSGANVLTF.